Shown below are 9 T cell receptor beta chains from a single sample sequenced in a study of T cell changes during pregnancy in multiple sclerosis. Sequenced by immunoSEQ multiplex PCR; TCRdb stores in-frame clones only, minus some. The table shows over 75,000 clones, with around 92% occurring only once. The material was peripheral blood, obtained in the first trimester of pregnancy. Receptors were obtained from a female donor with multiple sclerosis, enrolled in a pregnancy study.

This chain links TRBV14 with TRBJ1-2, with 9 bases lining up with TRBD1. This CDR3 spans 16 amino acids. V lost 0 bases, J lost 8 bases, and 10 bases stayed unmatched. The germline gives CDR1 SGHDN, CDR2 FVKESK. The CDR3 is CASSQELAGTGNGYTF. CDR3 DNA: TGTGCCAGCAGCCAAGAATTAGCCGGGACAGGGAACGGCTACACCTTC.

V and J are TRBV6-5 and TRBJ2-5; D remains ambiguous. Germline CDR1 MNHEY, CDR2 SVGAGI. There are 14 residues in the CDR3. The V end lost 6 bases, the J end lost 3 bases, and 14 bases lay between the germline ends. CDR3 region: CASRKTTRKETQYF. The CDR3 nucleotides read TGTGCCAGCAGAAAGACAACCCGAAAAGAGACCCAGTACTTC.

The rearrangement joins TRBV6-5 to TRBJ1-2; 9 bases match TRBD1. J gave up 4 bases and V 2 bases, and 8 bases lay outside the gene matches. Germline CDR1 and CDR2: MNHEY and SVGAGI. CDR3 length equals 16 residues. This chain's CDR3 is CASSYVGQGVSYGYTF. The CDR3, as DNA: TGTGCCAGCAGTTACGTGGGACAGGGTGTTTCCTATGGCTACACCTTC.

This rearrangement joins TRBV15 to TRBJ2-7; tentative D call: TRBD2 (5 bases). This CDR3 is built from 15 residues. Germline CDR1 is LNHNV and CDR2 is YYDKDF (reference sequence). The V end was cut by 0 bases, the J end by 0 bases, with 9 bases between. In DNA, the CDR3 is TGTGCCACCAGCAGAGATTTGGGGAGCTCCTACGAGCAGTACTTC. Amino acids: CATSRDLGSSYEQYF. The entire variable domain, with the rest obtained from reference TRBV15 and TRBJ2-7, is as follows: DAMVIQNPRYQVTQFGKPVTLSCSQTLNHNVMYWYQQKSSQAPKLLFHYYDKDFNNEADTPDNFQSRRPNTSFCFLDIRSPGLGDTAMYLCATSRDLGSSYEQYFGPGTRLTVT.

The CDR3 region is CASGDTAYEQYF. The CDR3 DNA follows: TGTGCCAGCGGGGACACGGCCTACGAGCAGTACTTC. The chain links TRBV6-5 to TRBJ2-7, with D perhaps matching TRBD1 (6 bases). The CDR3 sequence is 12 residues long. Germline V gives CDR1 MNHEY, CDR2 SVGAGI. V gave up 8 bases and J gave up 2 bases, with 10 bases separating them.

J is TRBJ1-2 and V is TRBV7-9; 8 nucleotides align to TRBD1. The CDR3 covers 14 residues. Per germline, CDR1 SEHNR and CDR2 FQNEAQ (reference sequence). Unmatched junction bases numbered 9, after V lost 5 bases and J lost 7 bases. The CDR3 loop is CASSPLQGAFGYTF. In DNA, the CDR3 is TGTGCCAGCAGCCCACTCCAGGGGGCGTTTGGCTACACCTTC. The variable domain in full, completed from reference TRBV7-9 and TRBJ1-2, reads DTGVSQNPRHKITKRGQNVTFRCDPISEHNRLYWYRQTLGQGPEFLTYFQNEAQLEKSRLLSDRFSAERPKGSFSTLEIQRTEQGDSAMYLCASSPLQGAFGYTFGSGTRLTVV.

This rearrangement joins TRBV6-1 to TRBJ1-2; 8 bases are shared with TRBD1. Germline lookup yields CDR1 MNHNS and CDR2 SASEGT. The CDR3 is 14 residues long. After removal of 7 bases from V and 4 bases from J, the junction contained 8 bases not matched to a gene. The CDR3 nucleotides are TGTGCCAGCATTGGACAGGGTGGGGTCTATGGCTACACCTTC. It specifies CASIGQGGVYGYTF.

The genes are TRBV28 and TRBJ2-7; 8 bases line up with TRBD2. This CDR3 has 14 residues. With V trimmed by 3 bases and J by 2 bases, 3 bases remained unmatched. Germline V gene sequence: CDR1 MDHEN, CDR2 SYDVKM. The chain's CDR3 is CASSFGGGPYEQYF. CDR3 in DNA: TGTGCCAGCAGTTTCGGCGGGGGGCCCTACGAGCAGTACTTC.

This chain uses TRBV29-1 with TRBJ2-7; possible D gene TRBD1, 5 bases. Trimming removed 6 bases at V and 1 base at J, with 13 bases between. Per germline, CDR1 SQVTM and CDR2 ANQGSEA. The CDR3 consists of 13 residues. The CDR3 here is CSVAQVLSYEQYF. The DNA of the CDR3 is TGCAGCGTGGCACAGGTTCTATCCTACGAGCAGTACTTC.